What follows are 3 T cell receptor beta chains derived from one specimen sequenced in a study of response to subunit inactivated influenza vaccine. TCRdb recomputed calls from the RT-PCR reads with MiXCR, one row per CDR3 protein. Found here are roughly 540,000 distinct CDR3 sequences, roughly a quarter of them singletons; the top ten hold under 3.5%. The sample was also linked to a second study, of T cells expressing NK-cell markers. That work contributes: Synthesis of TCR beta cDNA relied on 5'RACE template switching carrying UMIs.

The sequenced sample was CD4+ T cells sorted from PBMCs, obtained about 11 days after vaccination. The receptors derive from a man aged 45-65 years who received an inactivated influenza vaccine.

This clonotype has more than one count but fewer than ten. V usage is TRBV11-2 and J usage is TRBJ1-2; TRBD1 matches at 8 bases. The V and J ends lost 3 bases and 7 bases, in that order; junction bases with no gene match: 7. The CDR3 consists of 14 residues. CDR1 is SGHAT, CDR2 FQNNGV, per germline. This CDR3 reads CASSLNRGEGGYTF. The CDR3 DNA is TGTGCCAGCAGCTTGAACAGGGGGGAGGGTGGCTACACCTTC.

The gene calls are TRBV28 and TRBJ2-3; D is possibly TRBD1 (7 bases). Per germline, CDR1 MDHEN and CDR2 SYDVKM. The CDR3 sequence is 19 residues long. Trimming removed 4 bases from V and 0 bases from J, with 23 bases in between. CDR3 in amino acids: CASSSYQFRRDSSTDTQYF. The CDR3 DNA follows: TGTGCCAGCAGTTCTTACCAGTTCCGGCGGGACAGTAGCACAGATACGCAGTATTTT. The variable domain in full, completed from reference TRBV28 and TRBJ2-3, reads DVKVTQSSRYLVKRTGEKVFLECVQDMDHENMFWYRQDPGLGLRLIYFSYDVKMKEKGDIPEGYSVSREKKERFSLILESASTNQTSMYLCASSSYQFRRDSSTDTQYFGPGTRLTVL.

J is TRBJ2-1 and V is TRBV20-1, with TRBD1 identical over 8 bases. The junction had 5 bases not matched to a gene; V was cut back by 2 bases and J by 2 bases. The CDR3 is 15 amino acids. The germline gives CDR1 DFQATT, CDR2 SNEGSKA (reference sequence). CDR3 amino acids: CSARTRTGPYNEQFF. In nucleotides, the CDR3 is TGCAGTGCTAGAACGCGGACAGGGCCCTACAATGAGCAGTTCTTC.